A single T cell receptor (beta chain) is shown here with its context. The antigen it recognizes is unknown. Base quality data are lacking; no much larger clone is found one base away. The sample belongs to a study of cytomegalovirus exposure and HLA in healthy donors (dated by TCRdb to about 2017). In the study overall: An earlier analysis of approximately 640 of the donors reported approximately 300 Gb of sequence data and some 120 million unique TCR beta sequences from 150 million to 200 million T cells. An early release that covered about 600 HLA-typed donors contained 250 to 350 gigabases of sequencing data and 65 million to 100 million unique TCR sequences. Among the approximately 430 genotyped donors, around 81% belonged to the genetic ancestry cluster associated with self-reported Caucasian donors. The aim of the study was to test whether cataloging public T cell receptors could identify signatures of past pathogen exposure. The T cell repertoires of 666 subjects were profiled by immunosequencing and related to cytomegalovirus serostatus. In addition to the first cohort of roughly 670 subjects, a separate validation cohort of 120 different subjects was used. To predict cytomegalovirus infection status, the study brought together high-throughput TCR immunosequencing, statistical association of individual TCRs with disease status, and machine learning. A later analysis re-examined previously published TCR beta repertoires from hundreds of donors and added high-resolution HLA genotyping to investigate patterns of TCR occurrence. Rather than drawing on any new phenotypic data, the later analysis identified candidate immune exposures from TCR beta sequences and the way those sequences occurred across donors. To decide whether each TCR beta V gene segment behaved as functional or pseudogenic, an earlier analysis of some 570 of the donors relied on high-throughput TCR beta sequencing. Donor age, sex, ethnicity and CMV serostatus were collected together with the repertoire data. Genome-wide SNP genotypes for about three fifths of the roughly 670 donors were used in a later genetic analysis, which treated that subset as a discovery cohort. All discovery cohort repertoires had been generated using a single sequencing platform. Both class I and class II loci were covered by HLA typing, at four-digit resolution. Typing coverage varied by locus: 629-630 donors for A, B, C, DRB1 and DQB1; approximately 500 for DQA1; around 610 for DPA1; under 490 for DPB1. Because of strong linkage in the cohort, roughly five DR-DQ haplotypes were treated as single units for association and clustering. Across around 400 genotyped donors of the cohort, an average of approximately 240,000 unique TCR beta nucleotide sequences per donor were sequenced, and approximately 17% of those sequences were non-productive. Findings and caveats that apply to the study as a whole: Linkage disequilibrium might explain the correlated functional status among segregating V segments, but an unknown experimental factor could not be excluded. The classifier was reported to diagnose cytomegalovirus status with high specificity and sensitivity in both the original and validation cohorts. The sequencing pipeline was judged likely to have produced a cluster of highly shared sequence variants as a technical artifact. An association between a missense DCLRE1C variant and V-gene and J-gene trimming of TCR beta chains was found in a later genetic analysis and replicated in an independent cohort. When HLA alleles, especially DR and DQ, strongly co-occurred, TCR associations were difficult to assign to individual alleles. Immune exposure information for the cohort was limited to CMV serostatus. Specific HLA alleles were associated with 18,000 or so TCR beta sequences at a false discovery rate of 0.05 in a later analysis. A few of the identified cytomegalovirus-associated TCR beta chains were confirmed in vitro to be specific for cytomegalovirus antigens. A later analysis found that TCR association rates varied across HLA loci, with DRB1 alleles showing the most associated TCRs and HLA-C alleles the fewest. The study listed 150 to 200 TCR beta chains as associated with cytomegalovirus. A further reported finding was that TCR beta sequences accurately predicted the HLA-A and HLA-B alleles for most subjects in the first cohort. The authors suggested that the approach could potentially be extended to other disease states and immunological phenotypes. In a later analysis, HLA-associated TCR beta chains were found to be more clonally expanded and to have lower generation probabilities than equally common non-associated chains. In a later analysis, several top co-occurrence clusters were reported to appear linked to parvovirus B19, influenza, CMV and Epstein-Barr virus. Some IMGT-functional V segments, including TRBV6-2 and TRBV6-3, could not be distinguished by the 87-base-pair reads and were therefore excluded. In this cohort, only TCR beta chains were sequenced, and detectable features were limited by the absence of alpha or paired-chain data. Most TCR sequences were observed very rarely across donors, whereas some public TCRs were present in many individuals. Roughly uniform sequencing depth across donors was assumed in presence/absence analyses, although this assumption may not hold. According to a later analysis, most CMV-associated TCR beta chains appeared to be HLA-restricted, and the HLA associations seemed to be driven largely by CMV exposure. A later genetic analysis reported fewer N-insertions in productive TCRs among donors in an Asian-associated ancestry cluster than the approximately 670-donor mean. HLA typing was unavailable for some donors at each locus, so association tests used only the typed subset. The earlier analysis of 587 of the donors excluded some 15 rarely observed V segments, including chromosome 9 orphons, because counts were too low. Broadly in line with IMGT annotations, most TCR beta V segments showed up in productive rearrangements about 87% or about 30% of the time in an earlier analysis of several hundred of the donors.

Library creation used the immunoSEQ multiplex PCR assay. A mixture of 60 forward primers for TCR Vbeta segments and 13 reverse primers for TCR Jbeta segments was used in the multiplex PCR. Amplification of the CDR3 region of rearranged TCR beta genes was performed with a multiplex PCR assay on genomic DNA. The amplified TCR beta libraries were sequenced on the Illumina HiSeq System as 87-base-pair reads. Turning to the authors' computational methods: In a later analysis, some 80 million unique TCR beta chains were counted across the roughly 670 repertoires, and roughly 11 million of these chains were shared by at least two donors. Raw reads were error-corrected and collapsed into unique sequences by a nearest-neighbor algorithm in which closely related sequences were merged to remove PCR and sequencing errors. V, D and J gene segments were assigned by aligning CDR3 sequences to IMGT reference sequences. Each retained sequence needed at least a six-nucleotide match to both a V gene segment and a J gene segment. A rearrangement was called productive if the CDR3 had no stop codons and remained in frame with V and J, and every other rearrangement was called non-productive. CDR3 was defined by IMGT convention, running from the second conserved V-encoded cysteine to the conserved J-encoded phenylalanine. Sequences without an unambiguous match to a single V gene segment were excluded from the earlier analysis of approximately 600 of the donors. An earlier analysis of several hundred of the donors called V segments functional above 56.7% productive rearrangements and segregating when the between-donor standard deviation exceeded 5%. A statistical classification framework was developed to diagnose cytomegalovirus status using the catalog of TCR beta chain sequences. In a later analysis, V and J genes were assigned by comparing TCR nucleotide sequences against IMGT/GENE-DB human TR gene sequences. A later analysis assigned CDR3 sequences and most-parsimonious VDJ recombination scenarios with the TCRdist pipeline. In a later analysis, each TCR beta chain was defined by its CDR3 amino acid sequence together with its V-gene family, and reads without a unique V-gene family were excluded. In a later analysis, around 650 highly shared, low-generation-probability nucleotide sequences were removed to address suspected cross-contamination and a sequencing artifact. In a later analysis, a clonal expansion index was calculated for each public chain from normalized within-repertoire ranks of inferred template counts. A later analysis computed generation probabilities with a VDJ recombination model fitted to out-of-frame rearrangements, and checked the results against IGoR. A later analysis scored TCR-TCR, TCR-HLA and TCR-CMV co-occurrence with hypergeometric tests, applying a repertoire-size bias correction to TCR pairs. A later analysis estimated false discovery rates by permuting HLA or CMV assignments 20 times. In a later analysis, co-occurring TCRs were grouped using DBSCAN, with TCRdist sequence similarity added in when clustering inside HLA-allele-positive subsets. Co-occurrence clustering excluded repertoires with fewer than 30,000 or more than 120,000 public chains, plus five with anomalous nucleotide sharing. TCRdb re-hosts the immuneACCESS table, in-frame sequences only. Its copies lack some clones; in the studies checked, an unresolved V gene accounts for under half of them, and the cause for the rest is not known. Clone size and V and J calls were adopted from that table, with D and trimming inferred from the DNA. The sample table contains under 200,000 clones; only one count was recorded for about 88% of them. Together, the top ten hold around 2.5% of the sample.

In total, 666 healthy bone marrow donors made up the cohort. All cohort members were sampled while nominally healthy, although unrecorded immune exposures were likely present. The donor was CMV seropositive and was included in the group of 250 to 300 seropositive cohort members. Every donor gave a peripheral blood sample, and the peripheral blood mononuclear cells from that sample were used for TCR beta sequencing. Genomic DNA extraction from the blood cell samples was performed with the Qiagen DNeasy Blood Extraction Kit. V and J are trimmed by 3 bases and 0 bases, and the gene matches miss 2 bases of the junction. The germline V gene sets CDR1 to SGHRS and CDR2 to YFSETQ. The CDR3 numbers 16 residues from cysteine through phenylalanine. The only DNA kept is the CDR3, 48 bases in frame from the first base.

The specimen sequenced was PBMCs. This sequence uses TRBV5-1 and TRBJ2-7, with 14 bases matching TRBD2. This TCR was sampled from a man between 25 and 39 years old in good health and CMV-seropositive. The CDR3 loop reads CASSYGTSGSSYEQYF. The DNA is TGCGCCAGCAGCTATGGGACTAGCGGGAGCTCCTACGAGCAGTACTTC. The entire variable domain, with the stretches around the CDR3 drawn from the reference TRBV5-1 and TRBJ2-7 proteins, is KAGVTQTPRYLIKTRGQQVTLSCSPISGHRSVSWYQQTPGQGLQFLFEYFSETQRNKGNFPGRFSGRQFSNSRSEMNVSTLELGDSALYLCASSYGTSGSSYEQYFGPGTRLTVT.